One TCR beta chain is described in this entry. The sample belongs to a study of blood T cell repertoires in COVID-19. Overall study: PBMCs, B-cell-depleted T cells, or T cells were the source of the cDNA or gDNA that made up the material.

The protocol was immunoSEQ multiplex PCR, while the TCRdb copy is restricted to in-frame clones and leaves out a portion. The data contain around 120,000 clones, nearly 90% of them singletons. CDR3 length: 19 residues. Germline-derived CDR1 and CDR2 are MRHNA and SNTAGT. Losses at the gene ends were 0 bases for V and 3 bases for J; bases not matched to a gene: 17. The V gene is TRBV6-4, the J gene TRBJ2-7, with 7 bases identical to TRBD1. The sequenced sample consisted of peripheral blood. The receptor was isolated from a woman aged 60-75 years with COVID-19, enrolled during active disease. CDR3 protein: CASSDSGRGLQVGLYEQYF. The CDR3 nucleotides are TGTGCCAGCAGTGACTCTGGCAGGGGGTTACAGGTGGGGCTCTACGAGCAGTACTTC.